One T cell receptor beta chain is described in this entry. This specimen comes from a study of identical twins. TCRdb called the 5' RACE reads again in MiXCR, with one record for every CDR3 protein. The table has about 530,000 distinct CDR3 sequences, approximately 16% seen once. This CDR3 contains 17 residues. Germline V gives CDR1 MDHEN, CDR2 SYDVKM. V lost 1 base to trimming and J lost 5 bases; unmatched junction nucleotides: 7. This sample was also put to use in a study of yellow fever vaccine responses in identical twins.

The sample taken for sequencing was CD4+ T cells sorted from blood. This TCR was sampled from a woman aged 18-29 years in good health. The chain links TRBV28 to TRBJ2-5, with 13 positions matching TRBD2. CDR3 in DNA: TGTGCCAGCAGTTTATACACTAGCGGGGGGGCTCGCGAGACCCAGTACTTC. This sequence encodes CASSLYTSGGARETQYF.